Presented here are 3 T cell receptor beta chains from one specimen sequenced in a study of blood T cell repertoires in COVID-19. Produced via immunoSEQ multiplex PCR; TCRdb's table is partial and in-frame only. The sample contains around 210,000 clones, around 84% of which appear only once. The sequencing input was peripheral blood. These receptors were taken from a human donor in a cohort sampled during active COVID-19.

CDR3 in DNA: TGTGCCAGCAGCTTAGGTAGCGGTTACAACAATGAGCAGTTCTTC. Translation gives CASSLGSGYNNEQFF. V usage is TRBV7-2 and J usage is TRBJ2-1, with D possibly matching TRBD2 (6 bases). The CDR3 spans 15 residues. The V gene's germline CDR1 is SGHTA and CDR2 FQGNSA. V was shortened by 1 base and J by 5 bases, with 12 bases between the two germline ends.

This clone was seen more than once but under ten times. V usage is TRBV9 and J usage is TRBJ2-1; TRBD2 aligns across 10 bases. V shed 3 bases and J 7 bases; nucleotides not matched to a gene: 10. CDR1 SGDLS and CDR2 YYNGEE come from the germline V gene. The CDR3 length is 16 residues. CDR3 coding DNA: TGTGCCAGCAGCGGGGCCATAGCGGGAGGCGGGAATGAGCAGTTCTTC. Protein: CASSGAIAGGGNEQFF.

A remark on this clone: Other DNA sequences in this sample translate to the same CDR3. The chain is built from TRBV19 and TRBJ2-3, with D tentatively TRBD1 (5 bases). V lost 4 bases to trimming and J lost 3 bases, with 8 bases between them. CDR1 is LNHDA, CDR2 SQIVND, per germline (reference sequence). The CDR3 loop spans 13 amino acids. The CDR3 DNA reads as TGTGCCAGTAGTACCCAGGGTACAGATACGCAGTATTTT. The encoded protein is CASSTQGTDTQYF.